Below are 25 T cell receptor beta chains sequenced from a single sample in a study of T cell repertoires in breast cancer. The expanded emulsion RT-PCR method captured paired alpha and beta chains from CD8+ T cells. A second nested PCR with blocking oligonucleotides suppressed unpaired genes. From the emulsion pairing reads, TCRdb called clonotypes with MiXCR, one entry per CDR3 protein. This repertoire shows 3,500 to 4,500 distinct CDR3 sequences, roughly 32% found once; its top ten account for roughly 35%. Sequencing was performed on CD8+ T cells. The receptor source for this set is a pool of human donors with breast cancer or a healthy control (not recorded which).

This chain joins TRBV27 and TRBJ1-2, with D possibly TRBD1 on 6 matching bases. This CDR3 has 15 amino acids. Germline V gene sequence: CDR1 MNHEY, CDR2 SMNVEV (reference sequence). The V end was cut by 5 bases, the J end by 0 bases, with 13 bases between. CDR3 protein: CASSPRTVSNYGYTF. CDR3 DNA: TGTGCCAGCAGTCCCCGGACAGTCTCTAACTATGGCTACACCTTC.

Comments on this clonotype: Being one base from a much bigger clone, this may be a read error. The chain uses TRBV7-7 and TRBJ2-2, with D uncertain. Germline V gives CDR1 SSHAT, CDR2 FNYEAQ (reference sequence). The CDR3 length is 13 residues. The CDR3 DNA follows: TGTGCTAGCAGCGCTGGGGACACCGGGGAGCTGTTTTTT. Translated, it gives CASSAGDTGELFF.

CDR3 nucleotide sequence: TGTGCCAGCAGCCCAGCGGGGGCTCCCTACAATGAGCAGTTCTTC. This sequence encodes CASSPAGAPYNEQFF. This sequence joins TRBV3-1 and TRBJ2-1; 8 bases are shared with TRBD2. Trimming took 4 bases from V and 2 from J; bases not matched to a gene: 4. CDR3 length: 15 residues. From germline, CDR1 is LGHDT and CDR2 YNNKEL (reference sequence).

The J gene is TRBJ1-1, the V gene TRBV6-5; perhaps TRBD1 as D (6 bases). Germline CDR1 reads MNHEY; CDR2 reads SVGAGI. Trimming pared 6 bases from V and 4 bases from J, leaving 12 bases between. This CDR3 contains 13 residues. The CDR3 coding sequence is TGTGCCAGCAGGGGCAGGGGAGGCACTGAAGCTTTCTTT. This encodes CASRGRGGTEAFF.

This clonotype was seen just once. The chain recombines TRBV7-2 with TRBJ2-3, with D hard to call. CDR3 length: 17 amino acids. V was cut by 1 base and J by 11 bases, with 25 bases left in between. Germline V gives CDR1 SGHTA, CDR2 FQGNSA. CDR3 protein: CASSLGRVWPVAVLQYF. CDR3 in DNA: TGTGCCAGCAGCTTAGGACGGGTCTGGCCCGTCGCGGTACTGCAGTATTTT.

Note on this clonotype: Its ends do not fully match the called genes, so a read error is possible. The gene calls are TRBV30 and TRBJ1-4; 8 nucleotides agree with TRBD1. Germline values: CDR1 GTSNPN, CDR2 SVGIG (reference sequence). The CDR3 extends over 15 amino acids. The CDR3 region is CAWGVRGTGSEKLFF. As DNA, the CDR3 is TGTGCCTGGGGTGTACGAGGGACAGGAAGCGAAAAACTGTTTTTT.

This clonotype has ten or more counts. The rearrangement joins TRBV5-1 to TRBJ2-4, with D perhaps TRBD1 (5 bases). Trimming stripped 0 bases from V and 8 bases from J, with 12 bases between. Germline assignment: CDR1 SGHRS and CDR2 YFSETQ. This CDR3 spans 14 amino acids. The CDR3 protein is CASSLGQGGYIQYF. As DNA, the CDR3 is TGCGCCAGCAGCTTGGGCCAGGGTGGTTACATTCAGTACTTC.

This clonotype appeared a few times. The chain combines TRBV29-1 with TRBJ2-1; TRBD2 aligns across 15 bases. Trimming removed 6 bases from V and 10 bases from J; junction bases left unmatched: 4. Germline V gene lookup returns CDR1 SQVTM and CDR2 ANQGSEA. The length of the CDR3 is 13 residues. The CDR3 DNA reads as TGCAGCGTCGGGACTAGCGGGAGGAGGGAGCAGTTCTTC. Residues: CSVGTSGRREQFF.

This clonotype was counted ten times or more. The CDR3 spells CASSSQTGDQETQYF. The CDR3 DNA reads as TGTGCCAGCAGCTCGCAGACAGGGGACCAAGAGACCCAGTACTTC. The chain combines TRBV5-4 with TRBJ2-5; 8 bases fit TRBD1. This CDR3 is 15 amino acids long. V lost 3 bases to trimming and J lost 0 bases; unmatched junction nucleotides: 4. Per germline, CDR1 SGHNT and CDR2 YYREEE (reference sequence).

The chain has TRBV28 and TRBJ2-5; D is perhaps TRBD2 (6 bases). There are 13 residues in the CDR3. Germline V gives CDR1 MDHEN, CDR2 SYDVKM. The V end was cut by 11 bases, the J end by 5 bases, with 18 bases between. The CDR3 is CAGGQGGWETQYF. The CDR3 nucleotides are TGTGCCGGCGGCCAGGGAGGTTGGGAGACCCAGTACTTC.

Here the CDR3 reads CASRPGQGWGYHNEQFF. The CDR3 nucleotides are TGTGCCAGCAGGCCGGGACAGGGTTGGGGCTACCACAATGAGCAGTTCTTC. The chain uses TRBV27 and TRBJ2-1; 9 bases fit TRBD1. CDR1 is MNHEY and CDR2 is SMNVEV in the germline V gene (reference sequence). With V trimmed by 6 bases and J by 5 bases, 14 bases remained unmatched. The CDR3 is made up of 17 amino acids.

This clonotype was recorded many times. V and J are TRBV4-3 and TRBJ2-5; D may be TRBD1 or TRBD2 (6 bases each). Trimming stripped 4 bases from V and 5 bases from J, with 17 bases between. The CDR3 totals 15 residues. CDR1 and CDR2 (germline): LGHNA, YSLEER. Here the CDR3 reads CASSRGTMEVETQYF. CDR3 nucleotide sequence: TGCGCCAGCAGCCGCGGGACAATGGAGGTTGAGACCCAGTACTTC.

The J gene is TRBJ1-4, the V gene TRBV14; 8 nucleotides align to TRBD1. CDR1 and CDR2 from the germline V gene are SGHDN and FVKESK. Unmatched junction bases numbered 13, after V lost 4 bases and J lost 12 bases. The CDR3 contains 15 residues. CDR3 nucleotide sequence: TGTGCCAGCAGCCGATGGACAGGGTCCCCGGAGGAACTGTTTTTT. This translates into CASSRWTGSPEELFF.

The V and J genes are TRBV5-4 and TRBJ1-2; 8 bases map to TRBD1. The germline V gene has CDR1 SGHNT and CDR2 YYREEE (reference sequence). The V and J ends lost 0 bases and 7 bases, in that order; junction bases with no gene match: 5. The CDR3 consists of 14 residues. In DNA form, the CDR3 reads TGTGCCAGCAGCTTGGTCGGCAGGGGGCTTGGCTACACCTTC. It encodes CASSLVGRGLGYTF.

The CDR3 loop is CAISVSSTDTQYF. CDR3 bases: TGTGCCATCAGTGTCTCTAGCACAGATACGCAGTATTTT. The chain joins TRBV10-3 to TRBJ2-3; D call uncertain. The CDR3 loop spans 13 amino acids. V gave up 4 bases and J gave up 0 bases, with 5 bases separating them. From germline, CDR1 is ENHRY and CDR2 SYGVKD.

This clonotype counts as medium-sized (0.01 to 0.1%). CDR3 in amino acids: CARARTSGRNQAPDTQYF. CDR3 coding DNA: TGTGCCAGAGCCAGGACTAGCGGGAGGAACCAAGCCCCAGATACGCAGTATTTT. V and J are TRBV19 and TRBJ2-3, with 14 nucleotides matching TRBD2. Germline CDR1 is LNHDA and CDR2 is SQIVND (reference sequence). CDR3 length: 18 residues. V lost 9 bases to trimming and J lost 4 bases; unmatched junction nucleotides: 15. Variable domain in full (rest from reference TRBV19 and TRBJ2-3): DGGITQSPKYLFRKEGQNVTLSCEQNLNHDAMYWYRQDPGQGLRLIYYSQIVNDFQKGDIAEGYSVSREKKESFPLTVTSAQKNPTAFYLCARARTSGRNQAPDTQYFGPGTRLTVL.

The genes are TRBV20-1 and TRBJ1-5; unclear D gene. The CDR3 consists of 14 residues. The germline gives CDR1 DFQATT, CDR2 SNEGSKA (reference sequence). V was cut by 1 base and J by 6 bases, with 13 bases left in between. The CDR3 DNA reads as TGCAGTGCTAGAGTGCCAATACACATTCAGCCCCAGCATTTT. This sequence encodes CSARVPIHIQPQHF.

On this clonotype: One end of the junction fails to match germline, which may point to a read error. The chain joins TRBV19 to TRBJ1-5; 7 bases match TRBD1. Germline values: CDR1 LNHDA, CDR2 SQIVND (reference sequence). The CDR3 consists of 17 residues. For the CDR3, the DNA is TGTGCCAGTCGTATTGGTCTGACGAGACAGGGTTATCAGCCCCAGCATTTT. It codes for CASRIGLTRQGYQPQHF.

This clonotype was observed many times. The chain links TRBV7-6 to TRBJ2-1; 12 nucleotides agree with TRBD2. This CDR3 has 14 amino acids. With V trimmed by 5 bases and J by 9 bases, 5 bases remained unmatched. CDR1 SGHVS and CDR2 FNYEAQ come from the germline V gene. CDR3 protein: CASSASGGAVEQFF. CDR3 DNA: TGTGCCAGCAGCGCTAGCGGGGGGGCGGTTGAGCAGTTCTTC.

The chain recombines TRBV30 with TRBJ1-2, with 7 bases that match TRBD1. The V and J ends lost 0 bases and 0 bases, in that order; junction bases with no gene match: 1. The length of the CDR3 is 14 residues. Looked up from germline, CDR1 is GTSNPN and CDR2 is SVGIG (reference sequence). Written as DNA, the CDR3 is TGTGCCTGGAGTGTGGACAGGACTAACTATGGCTACACCTTC. The encoded protein is CAWSVDRTNYGYTF. The full variable domain, with the rest looked up from reference TRBV30 and TRBJ1-2, is SQTIHQWPATLVQPVGSPLSLECTVEGTSNPNLYWYRQAAGRGLQLLFYSVGIGQISSEVPQNLSASRPQDRQFILSSKKLLLSDSGFYLCAWSVDRTNYGYTFGSGTRLTVV.

This clonotype was counted many times. The chain recombines TRBV20-1 with TRBJ2-3, with 15 bases lining up with TRBD2. This CDR3 comprises 16 residues. Germline assignment: CDR1 DFQATT and CDR2 SNEGSKA (reference sequence). V lost 6 bases and J lost 4; bases outside the gene matches: 8. CDR3 sequence: CSAPTGLAGGPDTQYF. The CDR3 region has the DNA TGCAGTGCCCCGACCGGACTAGCGGGAGGGCCAGATACGCAGTATTTT.

This clonotype counts as large. The chain couples TRBV20-1 to TRBJ2-1; D may be TRBD1 (6 bases). Germline-derived CDR1 and CDR2 are DFQATT and SNEGSKA (reference sequence). Trimming pared 0 bases from V and 0 bases from J, leaving 18 bases between. The CDR3 has 18 residues. CDR3 nucleotides: TGCAGTGCTAGAGATCCAAAGGGGGAGCGGAGCTCCTACAATGAGCAGTTCTTC. It is translated as CSARDPKGERSSYNEQFF.

This chain links TRBV15 with TRBJ2-1; 10 nucleotides match TRBD2. V was clipped by 1 base and J by 8 bases; unmatched bases: 11. Germline lookup yields CDR1 LNHNV and CDR2 YYDKDF (reference sequence). The CDR3 spans 17 residues. CDR3 DNA sequence: TGTGCCACCAGCAGAGGTCCCGGGACTAGCGTTATCCATGAGCAGTTCTTC. Translated: CATSRGPGTSVIHEQFF.

This clonotype turned up a few times. This chain links TRBV4-3 with TRBJ1-5, with TRBD1 matching over 10 bases. Trimming took 0 bases from V and 6 from J; bases not matched to a gene: 2. This CDR3 has 15 residues. Germline assignment: CDR1 LGHNA and CDR2 YSLEER. CDR3 in amino acids: CASSQDRTGGQPQHF. CDR3 DNA sequence: TGCGCCAGCAGCCAAGACAGGACAGGGGGTCAGCCCCAGCATTTT.

The CDR3 DNA reads as TGCAGTGCTCATGGGACTAGCGATTACAATGAGCAGTTCTTC. Protein product: CSAHGTSDYNEQFF. The chain carries TRBV20-1 and TRBJ2-1; TRBD2 matches at 10 bases. The CDR3 totals 14 residues. V was pared by 5 bases and J by 4 bases, with 5 bases of the junction left unmatched. In germline, CDR1 is DFQATT, CDR2 SNEGSKA (reference sequence).